This T cell receptor beta chain derives from a study of T cells in Graves' hyperthyroidism and ophthalmopathy. In its sample, this clonotype was seen many times. Researchers amplified the TCR beta CDR3 regions from RNA transcripts. Using the HTBI primer set, a first-round RT-PCR was run on the TCR CDR3. MiXCR, run by TCRdb on the multiplex PCR reads, gives a single entry per CDR3 protein. This table holds a few hundred thousand distinct CDR3 sequences, roughly 46% found once. Trimming removed 1 base from V and 1 base from J, with 10 bases in between. CDR3 length: 16 amino acids. Germline loops: CDR1 SEHNR, CDR2 FQNEAQ (reference sequence).

This sequence originates from a woman between 18 and 29 years old with Graves' hyperthyroidism. Sequencing was done on a sample of peripheral blood or thyroid tissue (not recorded which). The chain couples TRBV7-9 to TRBJ1-4; D remains unclear. The CDR3 sequence is CASSLVRAETNEKLFF. CDR3 bases: TGTGCCAGCAGCTTAGTCCGGGCGGAAACTAATGAAAAACTGTTTTTT. Together with reference TRBV7-9 and TRBJ1-4, the CDR3 gives the full variable domain: DTGVSQNPRHKITKRGQNVTFRCDPISEHNRLYWYRQTLGQGPEFLTYFQNEAQLEKSRLLSDRFSAERPKGSFSTLEIQRTEQGDSAMYLCASSLVRAETNEKLFFGSGTQLSVL.